The rows below give T cell receptor beta chains drawn from one sample of a study of T cells in Graves' hyperthyroidism and ophthalmopathy. TCRdb ran MiXCR on the multiplex PCR reads and lists one entry per CDR3 protein. The repertoire holds about 260,000 distinct CDR3 sequences, with less than 20% as singletons. Source material: blood. The receptors derive from a woman younger than 35 with Graves' ophthalmopathy. The CDR3 runs from the conserved cysteine through the conserved F or W. Each record gives: D gene, CDR3 length, J gene, V gene, clone size, CDR3 protein, CDR3 DNA. A D gene is named only where the DNA matches it firmly. Sizes are listed as how often the clone was seen (once, few, many) or a class if it is expanded.

D gene: .
CDR3 length: 14
J gene: TRBJ2-2
V gene: TRBV7-6
clone size: many
CDR3 protein: CASSGSGLGGELFF
CDR3 DNA: TGTGCCAGCAGCGGCAGCGGTTTGGGCGGGGAGCTGTTTTTT

D gene: TRBD2
CDR3 length: 16
J gene: TRBJ2-7
V gene: TRBV13
clone size: many
CDR3 protein: CASSLAMGLAGYEQYF
CDR3 DNA: TGTGCCAGCAGCTTAGCTATGGGACTAGCGGGCTACGAGCAGTACTTC

D gene: TRBD1
CDR3 length: 15
J gene: TRBJ2-4
V gene: TRBV11-1
clone size: many
CDR3 protein: CASSLRTGGKNIQYF
CDR3 DNA: TGTGCCAGCAGCCTACGGACAGGGGGCAAAAACATTCAGTACTTC

D gene: .
CDR3 length: 15
J gene: TRBJ2-1
V gene: TRBV2
clone size: many
CDR3 protein: CASSLRRTSYNEQFF
CDR3 DNA: TGTGCCAGCAGTTTGAGGCGGACCTCCTACAATGAGCAGTTCTTC

D gene: TRBD2
CDR3 length: 16
J gene: TRBJ2-3
V gene: TRBV6-5
clone size: once
CDR3 protein: CASSYGLAGGTDTQYF
CDR3 DNA: TGTGCCAGCAGTTACGGACTAGCGGGGGGGACAGATACGCAGTATTTT

D gene: .
CDR3 length: 15
J gene: TRBJ2-1
V gene: TRBV7-9
clone size: few
CDR3 protein: CASSLSVSFYNEQFF
CDR3 DNA: TGTGCCAGCAGCTTAAGCGTTAGTTTCTACAATGAGCAGTTCTTC

D gene: .
CDR3 length: 17
J gene: TRBJ2-2
V gene: TRBV24-1
clone size: many
CDR3 protein: CATSDLGRDGNTGELFF
CDR3 DNA: TGTGCCACCAGTGATTTGGGCCGGGACGGGAACACCGGGGAGCTGTTTTTT

D gene: .
CDR3 length: 12
J gene: TRBJ2-1
V gene: TRBV9
clone size: many
CDR3 protein: CASSVDSGEQFF
CDR3 DNA: TGTGCCAGCAGCGTAGACTCCGGTGAGCAGTTCTTC

D gene: .
CDR3 length: 15
J gene: TRBJ1-2
V gene: TRBV20-1
clone size: many
CDR3 protein: CSARDRGDPYHGYTF
CDR3 DNA: TGCAGTGCTAGAGATCGGGGGGATCCTTACCATGGCTACACCTTC

D gene: TRBD2
CDR3 length: 17
J gene: TRBJ2-5
V gene: TRBV4-3
clone size: many
CDR3 protein: CASSQGIEGLAGETQYF
CDR3 DNA: TGCGCCAGCAGCCAAGGGATAGAGGGACTAGCGGGAGAGACCCAGTACTTC

D gene: .
CDR3 length: 12
J gene: TRBJ2-2
V gene: TRBV14
clone size: many
CDR3 protein: CASSPRLGELFF
CDR3 DNA: TGTGCCAGCAGCCCTAGGCTGGGGGAGCTGTTTTTT